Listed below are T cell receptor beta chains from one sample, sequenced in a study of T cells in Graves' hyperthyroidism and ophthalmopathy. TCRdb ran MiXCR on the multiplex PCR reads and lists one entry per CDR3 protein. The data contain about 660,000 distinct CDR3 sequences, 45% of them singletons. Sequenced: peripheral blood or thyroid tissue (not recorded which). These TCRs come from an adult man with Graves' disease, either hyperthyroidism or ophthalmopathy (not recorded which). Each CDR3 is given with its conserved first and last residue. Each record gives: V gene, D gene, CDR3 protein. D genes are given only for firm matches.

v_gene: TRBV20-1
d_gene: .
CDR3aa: CSARLPDHGTQYF

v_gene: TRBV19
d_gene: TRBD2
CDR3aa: CASSRSGAGANVLTF

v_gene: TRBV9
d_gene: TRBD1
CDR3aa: CASSVTGRGNTIYF

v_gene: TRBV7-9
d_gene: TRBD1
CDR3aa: CASRSDRDNEKLFF

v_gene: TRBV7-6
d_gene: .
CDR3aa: CASSLGWGSETQYF

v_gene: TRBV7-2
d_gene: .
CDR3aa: CASSPTGTQYF

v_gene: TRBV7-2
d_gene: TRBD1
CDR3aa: CASSSDRAQETQYF

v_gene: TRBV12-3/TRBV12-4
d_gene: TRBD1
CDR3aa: CASSLNPTGLDSPLHF

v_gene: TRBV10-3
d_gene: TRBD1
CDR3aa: CAIRGSGGHTEAFF

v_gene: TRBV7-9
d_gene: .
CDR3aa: CASSLTGVLAETQYF

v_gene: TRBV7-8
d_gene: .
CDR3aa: CASSLRDGGYTF

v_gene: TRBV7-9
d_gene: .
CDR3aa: CASSLGRSSEQETQYF

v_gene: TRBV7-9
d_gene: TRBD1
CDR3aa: CASSHPTGPNYGYTF